The 14 T cell receptor beta chains given below trace back to one sample, sequenced in a study of Graves' ophthalmopathy and Graves' hyperthyroidism. Amplified TCR beta CDR3 regions were obtained using RNA transcripts as template. Amplification began with first-round RT-PCR using HTBI primers, then second-round multiplex PCR was performed. TCRdb passed the multiplex PCR reads through MiXCR, listing each CDR3 protein once. Found here are hundreds of thousands of distinct CDR3 sequences, around 42% of them singletons; the top ten hold approximately 51%. Sequenced material: peripheral blood. These TCRs come from an adult man with Graves' ophthalmopathy.

The CDR3 reads CASSPLDIPYEQYF. The CDR3 region has the DNA TGTGCCAGCAGTCCCCTGGACATCCCCTACGAGCAGTACTTC. This chain joins TRBV9 and TRBJ2-7; D possibly corresponds to TRBD1 (5 bases). Germline CDR1 SGDLS, CDR2 YYNGEE. There are 14 residues in the CDR3. V lost 5 bases and J 2 bases, leaving 14 bases between the germline ends.

This clonotype has only a few counts. The V call is TRBV4-2, the J call TRBJ1-2; D perhaps matches TRBD1 (6 bases). CDR1 is LGHNA, CDR2 YNFKEQ, per germline. V lost 2 bases and J 1 base, leaving 23 bases between the germline ends. This CDR3 contains 19 residues. CDR3 sequence reads: CASSQFGDFRGHHNYGYTF. The CDR3 coding sequence is TGTGCCAGCAGCCAATTTGGGGATTTTAGGGGACACCATAACTATGGCTACACCTTC.

About this clonotype: It may be a read error: a sequence one base away is much more abundant. J is TRBJ1-5 and V is TRBV15; TRBD1 might be the D (6 bases). CDR3 length: 14 residues. V dropped 7 bases and J dropped 0 bases, with 10 bases sitting between them. CDR1 is LNHNV, CDR2 YYDKDF, per germline (reference sequence). The CDR3 DNA sequence: TGTGCCACCAACACAGGGTGTAGCAATCAGCCCCAGCATTTT. It specifies CATNTGCSNQPQHF.

This clonotype appeared once. At one end, the junction sequence differs from germline, possibly due to a read error. CDR3 nucleotides: TGTGCCAGCAGCTTCGATACCTTCAGGGTCGGAAATAACTATAGCTACACCTTC. Protein: CASSFDTFRVGNNYSYTF. The chain couples TRBV11-1 to TRBJ1-2; TRBD1 might be the D (5 bases). Germline V CDR1 and CDR2: SGHAT, FQDESV (reference sequence). The CDR3 loop spans 18 amino acids.

The rearrangement uses TRBV7-2 and TRBJ2-2; TRBD2 is a possible D gene (6 bases). CDR3 length equals 13 residues. CDR1 SGHTA and CDR2 FQGNSA come from the germline V gene. V was shortened by 3 bases and J by 6 bases, with 8 bases between the two germline ends. CDR3 region: CASSFWEAGELFF. The CDR3 DNA is TGTGCCAGCAGCTTTTGGGAGGCCGGGGAGCTGTTTTTT.

The genes are TRBV19 and TRBJ2-5, with TRBD1 identical over 9 bases. The DNA end is a closer match to TRBJ2-7, so the J assignment may be wrong. The CDR3 extends over 14 amino acids. CDR1 and CDR2 from the germline V gene are LNHDA and SQIVND (reference sequence). CDR3 sequence: CASSLGQGGDEQYF. DNA for the CDR3: TGTGCCAGTAGCCTGGGACAGGGCGGCGACGAGCAGTACTTC.

This clonotype has more than one count but fewer than ten. The chain uses TRBV11-3 and TRBJ1-6; no definite D call. Germline CDR1 SGHNT, CDR2 YENEEA. The V and J ends lost 1 base and 5 bases respectively, with 3 bases between them. CDR3 size: 13 residues. The CDR3 reads CASSLGDNSPLHF. The CDR3 DNA follows: TGTGCCAGCAGCTTAGGGGATAATTCACCCCTCCACTTT.

The rearrangement joins TRBV9 to TRBJ1-5; the D is unclear. Trimming removed 4 bases at V and 3 bases at J, with 14 bases between. The germline gives CDR1 SGDLS, CDR2 YYNGEE. The CDR3 length is 15 residues. The CDR3 reads CASSQDPQNNQPQHF. The CDR3 region has the DNA TGTGCCAGCAGCCAAGATCCCCAGAACAATCAGCCCCAGCATTTT.

This clonotype was observed many times. The rearrangement joins TRBV25-1 to TRBJ2-5; the match to TRBD2 covers 10 bases. From germline, CDR1 is MGHDK and CDR2 SYGVNS. The CDR3 spans 16 residues. Unmatched junction bases numbered 11, after V lost 6 bases and J lost 4 bases. CDR3 sequence: CASRPALAGAAETQYF. DNA of the CDR3: TGTGCCAGCAGGCCCGCTCTAGCGGGAGCAGCAGAGACCCAGTACTTC. Combining the CDR3 with reference TRBV25-1 and TRBJ2-5 gives the whole variable domain EADIYQTPRYLVIGTGKKITLECSQTMGHDKMYWYQQDPGMELHLIHYSYGVNSTEKGDLSSESTVSRIRTEHFPLTLESARPSHTSQYLCASRPALAGAAETQYFGPGTRLLVL.

This CDR3 is CSARGSGLNEGAQYF. The DNA for the CDR3 is TGCAGTGCTAGAGGGTCCGGGCTAAACGAAGGGGCCCAGTACTTC. This chain links TRBV20-1 with TRBJ2-5; D is perhaps TRBD1 (5 bases). The CDR3 sequence is 15 residues long. Germline V lookup: CDR1 DFQATT, CDR2 SNEGSKA (reference sequence). V gave up 1 base and J gave up 9 bases, with 21 bases separating them.

This chain links TRBV25-1 with TRBJ1-5; tentative D call: TRBD1 (6 bases). This CDR3 contains 14 residues. CDR1 is MGHDK and CDR2 is SYGVNS in the germline V gene. Trimming took off 4 bases at V and 4 bases at J, with 11 bases between the two ends. The CDR3 loop reads CASSVTGNNQPQHF. CDR3 bases: TGTGCCAGCAGTGTAACAGGGAATAATCAGCCCCAGCATTTT.

The chain is built from TRBV4-1 and TRBJ1-3; D unresolved. V dropped 3 bases and J dropped 0 bases, with 9 bases sitting between them. CDR3 length: 15 amino acids. Germline CDR1 reads MGHRA; CDR2 reads YSYEKL. The CDR3 DNA is TGCGCCAGCAGCCAGGATCGTAACTCTGGAAACACCATATATTTT. Its translation is CASSQDRNSGNTIYF.

For this clonotype: The junction and the germline gene differ at one end; a read error may be behind it. The chain is built from TRBV4-1 and TRBJ2-5, with 9 bases identical to TRBD2. CDR3 length: 15 amino acids. Germline loops: CDR1 MGHRA, CDR2 YSYEKL. CDR3 loop: CASSLDLGGRGPQYF. The CDR3 coding sequence is TGTGCCAGCAGCTTAGACCTGGGCGGGAGGGGGCCCCAGTACTTC.

This chain connects TRBV5-1 to TRBJ2-7; D is possibly TRBD1 (6 bases). Trimming removed 2 bases from V and 2 bases from J, with 14 bases in between. In germline, CDR1 is SGHRS, CDR2 YFSETQ. The CDR3 contains 15 residues. The CDR3 spells CASSLEDRSPYEQYF. The CDR3 DNA follows: TGCGCCAGCAGCTTAGAAGACAGGTCCCCCTACGAGCAGTACTTC.